The entry that follows covers one T cell receptor beta chain sequence. Its target is unknown. The sample originates from a study of CD8 T cells in Susac syndrome. Study conclusions and caveats: Only a relatively small number of individuals were included in the TCR sequencing and HLA analysis.

V gave up 6 bases and J gave up 5 bases; unmatched junction bases: 5. The CDR3 spans 13 residues. The germline V gene encodes CDR1 MNHEY and CDR2 SVGEGT. The authors sequenced TCR beta from blood CD8+ and CD4+ T cells. Negative isolation was used for CD8+ and CD4+ T cells, and FACS enrichment was applied to TEMRA cells. An input of roughly 0.5 to 1 ug of RNA was subjected to reverse transcription using random hexamers. Amplification of TCR beta CDR3 by immunoSEQ multiplex PCR spanned 54 Vbeta and 13 Jbeta. From the immunoSEQ multiplex PCR reads, TCRdb called clonotypes with MiXCR, one entry per CDR3 protein. The data show some 300,000 distinct CDR3 sequences, roughly 90% seen once.

V is TRBV6-2 or TRBV6-3 and J is TRBJ2-5; 8 nucleotides match TRBD2. The TCR was taken from a human donor with multiple sclerosis. The sequenced sample consisted of CD8+ T cells from PBMCs. The CDR3, as DNA: TGTGCCAGCAGCGGGGGGGCCTTGGAGACCCAGTACTTC. Its protein product is CASSGGALETQYF.